The 10 T cell receptor beta chains in this list originate from one sample, sequenced in a study of CD8+CD57+ T cells in acquired aplastic anemia. Profiles of TCR beta VDJ and CDR3 were generated from a genomic DNA template. TCRdb re-called the reads through MiXCR, storing one row per CDR3 protein. The sample includes 120,000 or so distinct CDR3 sequences, about 43% of them seen just once. It was patients with CD8+CD57+ cell expansion by flow cytometry who were chosen for sequencing. Sample: sorted CD4+, CD8+, or CD8+CD57+ T cells (not recorded which) from PBMCs. The source of these receptors is a human donor with aplastic anemia.

The chain uses TRBV27 and TRBJ1-1; 9 bases map to TRBD1. Germline trimming cut 1 base from V and 1 base from J; bases unmatched to any gene: 13. Germline V gives CDR1 MNHEY, CDR2 SMNVEV (reference sequence). This CDR3 is 19 amino acids long. This CDR3 reads CASSLLLLLTGGSNTEAFF. The CDR3 coding sequence is TGTGCCAGCAGTTTATTACTTCTCCTGACAGGGGGATCGAACACTGAAGCTTTCTTT.

The table lists this clonotype with many counts. This chain links TRBV5-4 with TRBJ1-2; the D gene is possibly TRBD1 (6 bases). The CDR3 has 15 amino acids. CDR1 and CDR2 (germline): SGHNT, YYREEE (reference sequence). The V end was cut by 4 bases, the J end by 7 bases, with 20 bases between. CDR3 residues: CASSLTLTGSSGYTF. Here the CDR3 DNA reads TGTGCCAGCAGCCTAACTTTGACAGGTTCAAGTGGCTACACCTTC. The variable domain in full, with the rest retrieved from reference TRBV5-4 and TRBJ1-2, is ETGVTQSPTHLIKTRGQQVTLRCSSQSGHNTVSWYQQALGQGPQFIFQYYREEENGRGNFPPRFSGLQFPNYSSELNVNALELDDSALYLCASSLTLTGSSGYTFGSGTRLTVV.

This clonotype was counted ten times or more. This chain links TRBV7-9 with TRBJ1-1; TRBD1 aligns across 7 bases. CDR1 is SEHNR and CDR2 is FQNEAQ in the germline V gene (reference sequence). Trimming took 1 base from V and 1 from J; bases not matched to a gene: 0. The CDR3 has 14 residues. The chain's CDR3 is CASSLEGANTEAFF. CDR3 DNA sequence: TGTGCCAGCAGCTTAGAGGGGGCGAACACTGAAGCTTTCTTT.

This clonotype was detected ten times or more. The chain links TRBV19 to TRBJ2-3; TRBD2 might be the D (7 bases). Trimming cost V 3 bases and J 2 bases, with 15 bases left between them. The germline gives CDR1 LNHDA, CDR2 SQIVND (reference sequence). The CDR3 spans 16 residues. The CDR3 region is CASSIAGAGFTDTQYF. The CDR3 bases are TGTGCCAGTAGTATCGCGGGGGCGGGATTCACAGATACGCAGTATTTT.

Remarks on this clonotype: The conserved closing phenylalanine or tryptophan is absent in this CDR3, likely reflecting a read error. No DNA is shown, since the ends of the CDR3 on it are uncertain; the CDR3 is the one TCRdb lists. The rearrangement links TRBV20-1 to TRBJ1-6. Per the germline V gene, CDR1 is DFQATT and CDR2 is SNEGSKA (reference sequence). With termini counted, the CDR3 has 14 amino acids. CDR3 in amino acids: CSARDLGEGSPPHS.

In its sample, this clonotype was seen a few times. A read error may explain this, as a much larger clone is one base away. The final CDR3 position lacks the conserved phenylalanine or tryptophan, pointing to a likely read error. The gene calls are TRBV12-3 or TRBV12-4 and TRBJ2-7; 9 bases are a match to TRBD1. Trimming at V came to 6 bases and at J to 5 bases, leaving 5 bases not matched to a gene. The CDR3 has 13 residues. CDR3 loop: CASRPGQGNEQYS. The CDR3 DNA reads TGTGCCAGCAGGCCTGGACAGGGGAACGAGCAGTACTCC.

V usage is TRBV11-2 and J usage is TRBJ2-7, with TRBD2 matching 9 bases. V dropped 2 bases and J dropped 7; count of bases not matched to a gene: 12. The germline V gene encodes CDR1 SGHAT and CDR2 FQNNGV. This CDR3 region has 16 residues. The CDR3 DNA is TGTGCCAGCAGCTTAAGGGCAGCGGGGGGCTACAATGAGCAGTACGTC. It encodes CASSLRAAGGYNEQYV.

This clonotype was recorded at least ten times. This CDR3 reads CASRTGKNTEAFF. CDR3 nucleotide sequence: TGTGCCAGCAGGACAGGGAAGAACACTGAAGCTTTCTTT. The chain links TRBV12-3 or TRBV12-4 to TRBJ1-1; 7 nucleotides align to TRBD1. This CDR3 spans 13 amino acids. V was pared by 6 bases and J by 1 base, with 2 bases of the junction left unmatched.

Remarks on this clonotype: One end of the junction varies from germline; a read error may be responsible. The chain's CDR3 is CSSSSQKGGHGYTF. The CDR3 nucleotides read TGCTCCAGCAGCTCTCAAAAGGGGGGGCATGGCTACACCTTC. This chain connects TRBV9 to TRBJ1-2; the D gene is possibly TRBD1 (6 bases). This CDR3 region has 14 residues. Germline V gene sequence: CDR1 SGDLS, CDR2 YYNGEE.

The V call is TRBV6-1, the J call TRBJ2-5; possibly TRBD1 for D (6 bases). CDR1 is MNHNS, CDR2 SASEGT, per germline. V gave up 3 bases and J gave up 3 bases, with 8 bases separating them. CDR3 length: 13 residues. CDR3 in DNA: TGTGCCAGCAGTGATCGGACAGAAGAGACCCAGTACTTC. Translation gives CASSDRTEETQYF.